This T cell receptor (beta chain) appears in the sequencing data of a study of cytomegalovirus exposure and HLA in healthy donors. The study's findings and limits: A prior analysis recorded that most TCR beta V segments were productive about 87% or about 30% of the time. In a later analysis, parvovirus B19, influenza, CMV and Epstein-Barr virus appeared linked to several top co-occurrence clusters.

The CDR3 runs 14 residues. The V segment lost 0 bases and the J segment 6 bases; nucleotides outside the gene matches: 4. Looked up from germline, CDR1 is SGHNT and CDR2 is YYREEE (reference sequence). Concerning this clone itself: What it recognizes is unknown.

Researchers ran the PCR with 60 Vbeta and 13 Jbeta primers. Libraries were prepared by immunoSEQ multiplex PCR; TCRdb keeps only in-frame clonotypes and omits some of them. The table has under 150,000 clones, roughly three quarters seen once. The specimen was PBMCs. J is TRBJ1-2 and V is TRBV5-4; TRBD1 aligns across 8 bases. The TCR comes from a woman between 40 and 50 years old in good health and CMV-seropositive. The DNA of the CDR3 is TGTGCCAGCAGCTTGGATCAGGGGGCGGATGGCTACACCTTC. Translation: CASSLDQGADGYTF.